Sequencing of this T cell receptor (beta chain) was carried out in a study of blood T cells in healthy people across ages. Alongside a J-beta primer mix, a sample-barcoded 5' primer served in a second PCR lasting about 7 to 12 cycles. TCRdb independently ran MiXCR on the 5' RACE reads; one entry per CDR3 protein. The sample yields some 710,000 distinct CDR3 sequences, 22% seen once. The germline V gene encodes CDR1 SGHDT and CDR2 YYEEEE. J was trimmed by 5 bases and V by 4 bases; bases with no gene match: 4. The CDR3 contains 16 residues. This chain connects TRBV5-6 to TRBJ2-3; 16 positions agree with TRBD2. This sequence was found in an older man in good health. Material for sequencing was blood. CDR3 nucleotides: TGTGCCAGCAGCCAGGGACTAGCGGGGGGGCGAGATACGCAGTATTTT. Translation gives CASSQGLAGGRDTQYF. Supplemented by reference TRBV5-6 and TRBJ2-3, the full variable domain reads DAGVTQSPTHLIKTRGQQVTLRCSPKSGHDTVSWYQQALGQGPQFIFQYYEEEERQRGNFPDRFSGHQFPNYSSELNVNALLLGDSALYLCASSQGLAGGRDTQYFGPGTRLTVL.